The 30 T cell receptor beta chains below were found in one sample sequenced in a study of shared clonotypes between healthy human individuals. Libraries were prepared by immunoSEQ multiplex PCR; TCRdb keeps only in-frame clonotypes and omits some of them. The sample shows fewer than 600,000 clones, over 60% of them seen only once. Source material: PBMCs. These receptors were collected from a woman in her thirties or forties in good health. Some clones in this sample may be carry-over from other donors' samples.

CDR3 protein: CASSFKGVSYEQYF. The DNA of the CDR3 is TGTGCCAGCAGTTTCAAGGGAGTCTCCTACGAGCAGTACTTC. V usage is TRBV28 and J usage is TRBJ2-5; D is perhaps TRBD2 (5 bases). Gene TRBJ2-7 matches the end of the DNA better, so the J call may be wrong. The CDR3 is made up of 14 amino acids. CDR1 and CDR2 (germline): MDHEN, SYDVKM.

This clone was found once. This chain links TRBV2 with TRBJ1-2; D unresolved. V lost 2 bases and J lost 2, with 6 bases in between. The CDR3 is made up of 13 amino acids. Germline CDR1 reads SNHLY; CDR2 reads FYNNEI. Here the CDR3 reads CASSENMNYGYTF. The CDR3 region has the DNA TGTGCCAGCAGTGAAAACATGAACTATGGCTACACCTTC.

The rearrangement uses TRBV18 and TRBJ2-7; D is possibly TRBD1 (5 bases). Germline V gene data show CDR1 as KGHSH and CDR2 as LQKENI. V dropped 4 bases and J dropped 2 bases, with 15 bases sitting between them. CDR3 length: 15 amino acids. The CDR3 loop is CASSQNIVQAYEQYF. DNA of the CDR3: TGTGCCAGCTCACAAAATATAGTACAGGCCTACGAGCAGTACTTC.

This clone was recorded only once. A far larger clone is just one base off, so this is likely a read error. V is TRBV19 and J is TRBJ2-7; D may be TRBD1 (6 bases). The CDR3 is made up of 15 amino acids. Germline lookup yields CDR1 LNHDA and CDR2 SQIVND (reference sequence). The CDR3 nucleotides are TGTGCCAGTAGTATAGGAGGGGACACTTCCTACGAGCAGCACTTC. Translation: CASSIGGDTSYEQHF.

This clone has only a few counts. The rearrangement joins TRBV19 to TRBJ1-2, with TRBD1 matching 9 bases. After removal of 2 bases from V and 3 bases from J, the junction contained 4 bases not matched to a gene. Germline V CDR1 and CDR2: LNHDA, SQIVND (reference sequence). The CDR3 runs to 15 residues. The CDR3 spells CASSILDRGYYGYTF. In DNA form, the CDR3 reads TGTGCCAGTAGTATACTGGACAGGGGATACTATGGCTACACCTTC.

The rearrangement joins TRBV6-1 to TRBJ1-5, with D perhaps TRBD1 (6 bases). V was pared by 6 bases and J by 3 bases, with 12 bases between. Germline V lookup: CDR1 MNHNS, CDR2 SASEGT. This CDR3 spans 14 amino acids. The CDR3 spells CASSKTGFNQPQHF. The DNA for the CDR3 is TGTGCCAGCAGCAAGACAGGTTTCAATCAGCCCCAGCATTTT.

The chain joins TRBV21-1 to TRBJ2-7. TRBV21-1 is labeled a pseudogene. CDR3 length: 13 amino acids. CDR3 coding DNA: TGTGCCAGCAGCAGGACGGGACGGGGTGAGCAGTACTTC. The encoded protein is CASSRTGRGEQYF.

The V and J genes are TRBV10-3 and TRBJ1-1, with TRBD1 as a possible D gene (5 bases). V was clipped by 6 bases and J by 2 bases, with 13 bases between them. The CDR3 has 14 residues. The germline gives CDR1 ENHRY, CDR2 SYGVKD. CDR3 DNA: TGTGCCATCAGCGCCATAGGGGCCAACACTGAAGCTTTCTTT. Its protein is CAISAIGANTEAFF.

Here the CDR3 DNA reads TGCGCCAGCAGTGATGGGACAGACTTCACCGGGGAGCTGTTTTTT. It yields the protein CASSDGTDFTGELFF. This sequence joins TRBV10-1 and TRBJ2-2, with 7 bases that match TRBD1. This CDR3 comprises 15 residues. CDR1 and CDR2 (germline): WNHNN, SYGVQD (reference sequence). V shed 3 bases, J shed 4 bases, and the junction held 5 bases outside the gene matches.

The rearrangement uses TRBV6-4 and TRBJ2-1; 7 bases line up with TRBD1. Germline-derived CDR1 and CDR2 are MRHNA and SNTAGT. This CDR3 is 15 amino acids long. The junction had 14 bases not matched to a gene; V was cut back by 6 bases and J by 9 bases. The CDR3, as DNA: TGTGCCAGCAGCCCCACAGGGGCGAGGGGCCGTGAGCAGTTCTTC. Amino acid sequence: CASSPTGARGREQFF.

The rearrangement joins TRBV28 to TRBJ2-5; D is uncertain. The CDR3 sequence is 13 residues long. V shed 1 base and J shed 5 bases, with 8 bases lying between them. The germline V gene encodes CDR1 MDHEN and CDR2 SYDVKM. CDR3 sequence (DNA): TGTGCCAGCAGTTTATTTAGTAGGGAGACCCAGTACTTC. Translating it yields CASSLFSRETQYF.

The CDR3 reads CASSPRSGQESYYEQYF. As DNA, the CDR3 is TGTGCCAGCAGCCCCCGCAGCGGACAGGAATCTTACTACGAGCAGTACTTC. The chain uses TRBV7-9 and TRBJ2-5, with TRBD1 matching 7 bases. The J call may be in error: the DNA end matches TRBJ2-7 better. Germline CDR1 reads SEHNR; CDR2 reads FQNEAQ (reference sequence). The CDR3 runs 17 residues.

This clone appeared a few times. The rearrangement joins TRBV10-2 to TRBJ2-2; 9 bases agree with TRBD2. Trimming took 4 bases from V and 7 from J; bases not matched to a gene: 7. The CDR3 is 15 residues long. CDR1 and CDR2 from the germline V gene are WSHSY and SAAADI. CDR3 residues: CASSGAGGANGELFF. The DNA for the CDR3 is TGCGCCAGCAGTGGCGCGGGAGGGGCGAACGGGGAGCTGTTTTTT.

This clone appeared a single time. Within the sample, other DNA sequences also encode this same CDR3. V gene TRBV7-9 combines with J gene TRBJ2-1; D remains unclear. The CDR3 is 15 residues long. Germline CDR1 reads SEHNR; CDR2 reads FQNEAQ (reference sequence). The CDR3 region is CVSSLVPEAYNEQFF. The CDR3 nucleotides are TGTGTTAGCAGCTTAGTTCCAGAGGCCTACAATGAGCAGTTCTTC. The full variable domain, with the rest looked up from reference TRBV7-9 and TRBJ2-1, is DTGVSQNPRHKITKRGQNVTFRCDPISEHNRLYWYRQTLGQGPEFLTYFQNEAQLEKSRLLSDRFSAERPKGSFSTLEIQRTEQGDSAMYLCVSSLVPEAYNEQFFGPGTRLTVL.

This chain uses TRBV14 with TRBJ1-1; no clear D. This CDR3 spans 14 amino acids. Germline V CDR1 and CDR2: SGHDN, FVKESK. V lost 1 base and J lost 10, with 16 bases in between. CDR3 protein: CASSQVRASNRAFF. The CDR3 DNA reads TGTGCCAGCAGCCAAGTCCGGGCCTCCAACAGAGCTTTCTTT.

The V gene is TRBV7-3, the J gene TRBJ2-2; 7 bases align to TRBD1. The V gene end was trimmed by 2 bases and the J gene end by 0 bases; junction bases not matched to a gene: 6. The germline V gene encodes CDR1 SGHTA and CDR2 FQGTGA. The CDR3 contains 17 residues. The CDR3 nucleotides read TGTGCCAGCAGCTTAGATGTGGGACAGACGAACACCGGGGAGCTGTTTTTT. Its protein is CASSLDVGQTNTGELFF.

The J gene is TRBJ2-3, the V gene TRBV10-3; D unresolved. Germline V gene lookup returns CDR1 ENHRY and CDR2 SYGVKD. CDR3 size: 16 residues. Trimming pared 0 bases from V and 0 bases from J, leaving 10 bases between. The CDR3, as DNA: TGTGCCATCAGTGAGTCATTCGGAACTAGCACAGATACGCAGTATTTT. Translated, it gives CAISESFGTSTDTQYF.

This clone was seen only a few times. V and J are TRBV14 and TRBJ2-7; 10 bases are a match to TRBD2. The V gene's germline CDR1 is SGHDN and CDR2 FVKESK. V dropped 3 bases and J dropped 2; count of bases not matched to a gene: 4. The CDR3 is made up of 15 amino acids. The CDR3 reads CASSQLAGGPYEQYF. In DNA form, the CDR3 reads TGTGCCAGCAGCCAGTTAGCGGGAGGACCCTACGAGCAGTACTTC.

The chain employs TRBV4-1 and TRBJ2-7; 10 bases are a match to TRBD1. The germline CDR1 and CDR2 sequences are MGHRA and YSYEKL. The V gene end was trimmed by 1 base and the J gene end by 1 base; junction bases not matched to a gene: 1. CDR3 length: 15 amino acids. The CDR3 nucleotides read TGCGCCAGCAGCCAAGGGGGACAGGGGTCCTACGAGCAGTACTTC. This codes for CASSQGGQGSYEQYF.

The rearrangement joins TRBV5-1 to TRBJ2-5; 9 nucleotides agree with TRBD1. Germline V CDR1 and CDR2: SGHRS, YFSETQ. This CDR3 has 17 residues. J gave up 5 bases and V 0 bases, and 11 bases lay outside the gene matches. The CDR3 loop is CASSLGVGTGSVETQYF. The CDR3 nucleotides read TGCGCCAGCAGCTTGGGTGTTGGGACAGGGTCGGTGGAGACCCAGTACTTC. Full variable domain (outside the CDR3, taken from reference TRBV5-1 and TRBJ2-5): KAGVTQTPRYLIKTRGQQVTLSCSPISGHRSVSWYQQTPGQGLQFLFEYFSETQRNKGNFPGRFSGRQFSNSRSEMNVSTLELGDSALYLCASSLGVGTGSVETQYFGPGTRLLVL.

The CDR3 reads CASSLRENTGELFF. CDR3 in DNA: TGTGCCAGCAGTTTGCGGGAGAACACCGGGGAGCTGTTTTTT. The genes are TRBV28 and TRBJ2-2; D might be TRBD2 (6 bases). Germline-derived CDR1 and CDR2 are MDHEN and SYDVKM. V was cut by 3 bases and J by 1 base, with 6 bases left in between. This CDR3 comprises 14 residues.

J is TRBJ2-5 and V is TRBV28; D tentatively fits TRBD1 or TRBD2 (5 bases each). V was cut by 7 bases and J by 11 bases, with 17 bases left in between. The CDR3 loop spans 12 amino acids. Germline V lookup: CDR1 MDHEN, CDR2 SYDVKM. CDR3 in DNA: TGTGCCAGCACCTCAATGGGACGCGTACAGTACTTC. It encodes CASTSMGRVQYF.

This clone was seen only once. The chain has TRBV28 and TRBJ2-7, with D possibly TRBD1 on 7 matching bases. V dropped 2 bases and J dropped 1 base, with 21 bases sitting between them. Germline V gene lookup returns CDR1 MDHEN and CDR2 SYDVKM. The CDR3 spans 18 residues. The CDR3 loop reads CASSLVHPGQGGSYEQYF. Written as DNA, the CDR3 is TGTGCCAGCAGTTTAGTTCACCCGGGCCAGGGGGGTTCCTACGAGCAGTACTTC.

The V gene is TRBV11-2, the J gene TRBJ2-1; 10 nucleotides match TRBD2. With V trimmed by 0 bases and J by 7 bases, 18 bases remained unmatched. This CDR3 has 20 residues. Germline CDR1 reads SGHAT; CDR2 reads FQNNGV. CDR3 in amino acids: CASSLDWTIGLAARPNEQFF. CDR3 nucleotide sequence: TGTGCCAGCAGCTTAGATTGGACTATAGGACTAGCGGCCCGACCAAATGAGCAGTTCTTC.

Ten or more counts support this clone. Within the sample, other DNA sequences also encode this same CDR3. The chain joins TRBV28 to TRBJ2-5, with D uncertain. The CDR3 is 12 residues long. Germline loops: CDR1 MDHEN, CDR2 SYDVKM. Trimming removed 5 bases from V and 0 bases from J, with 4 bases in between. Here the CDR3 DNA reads TGTGCCAGCAGTGGGTACCAAGAGACCCAGTACTTC. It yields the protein CASSGYQETQYF.

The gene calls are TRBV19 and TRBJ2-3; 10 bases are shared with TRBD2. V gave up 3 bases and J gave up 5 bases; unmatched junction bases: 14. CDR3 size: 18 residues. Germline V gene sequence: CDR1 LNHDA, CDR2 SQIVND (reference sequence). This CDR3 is CASSIGLLAGAVVDTQYF. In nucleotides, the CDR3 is TGTGCCAGTAGTATCGGGCTCCTAGCGGGAGCAGTTGTAGATACGCAGTATTTT.

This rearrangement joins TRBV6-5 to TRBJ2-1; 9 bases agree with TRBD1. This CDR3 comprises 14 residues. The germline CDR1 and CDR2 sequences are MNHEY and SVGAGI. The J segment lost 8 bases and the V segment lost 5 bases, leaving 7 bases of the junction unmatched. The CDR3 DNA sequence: TGTGCCAGCAGTCAGGGACAGGGTGTCTATGAGCAGTTCTTC. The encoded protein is CASSQGQGVYEQFF.

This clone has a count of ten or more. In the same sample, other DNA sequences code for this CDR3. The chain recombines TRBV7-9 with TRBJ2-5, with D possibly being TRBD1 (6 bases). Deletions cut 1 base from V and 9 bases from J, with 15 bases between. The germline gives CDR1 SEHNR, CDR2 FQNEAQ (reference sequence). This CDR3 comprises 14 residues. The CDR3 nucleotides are TGTGCCAGCAGCTTAGTTGGACAGAACCGAGCCCAGTACTTC. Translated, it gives CASSLVGQNRAQYF. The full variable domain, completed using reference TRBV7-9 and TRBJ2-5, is DTGVSQNPRHKITKRGQNVTFRCDPISEHNRLYWYRQTLGQGPEFLTYFQNEAQLEKSRLLSDRFSAERPKGSFSTLEIQRTEQGDSAMYLCASSLVGQNRAQYFGPGTRLLVL.

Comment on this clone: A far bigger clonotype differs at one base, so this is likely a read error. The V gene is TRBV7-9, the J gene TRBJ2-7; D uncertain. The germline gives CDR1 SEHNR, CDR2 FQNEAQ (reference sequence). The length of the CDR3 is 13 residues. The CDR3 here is CASSSRGPYEQCF. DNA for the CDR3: TGTGCCAGCAGCTCCCGAGGACCCTACGAGCAGTGCTTC.

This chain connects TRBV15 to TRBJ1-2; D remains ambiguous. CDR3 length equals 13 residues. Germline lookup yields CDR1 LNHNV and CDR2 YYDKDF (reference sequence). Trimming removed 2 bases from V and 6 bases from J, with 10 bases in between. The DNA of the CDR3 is TGTGCCACCAGCAGAAACCCAGGCGATGGCTACACCTTC. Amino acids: CATSRNPGDGYTF.